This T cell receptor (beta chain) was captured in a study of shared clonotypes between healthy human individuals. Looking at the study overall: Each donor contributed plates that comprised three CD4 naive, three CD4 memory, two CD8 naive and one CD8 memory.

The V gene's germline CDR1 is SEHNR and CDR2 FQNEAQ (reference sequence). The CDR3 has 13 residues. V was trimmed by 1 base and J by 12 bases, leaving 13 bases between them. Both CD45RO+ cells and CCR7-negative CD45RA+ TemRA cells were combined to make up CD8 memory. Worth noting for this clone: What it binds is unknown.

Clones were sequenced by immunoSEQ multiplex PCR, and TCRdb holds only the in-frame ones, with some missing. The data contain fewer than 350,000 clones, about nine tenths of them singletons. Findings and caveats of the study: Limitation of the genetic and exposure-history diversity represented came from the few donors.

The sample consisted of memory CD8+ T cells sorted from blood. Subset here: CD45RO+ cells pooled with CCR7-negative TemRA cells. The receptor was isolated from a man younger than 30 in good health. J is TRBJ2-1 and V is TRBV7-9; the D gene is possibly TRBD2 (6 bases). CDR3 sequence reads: CASSLVSTEGQFF. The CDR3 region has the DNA TGTGCCAGCAGCTTAGTGTCGACGGAGGGGCAGTTCTTC. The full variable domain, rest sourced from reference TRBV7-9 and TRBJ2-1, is DTGVSQNPRHKITKRGQNVTFRCDPISEHNRLYWYRQTLGQGPEFLTYFQNEAQLEKSRLLSDRFSAERPKGSFSTLEIQRTEQGDSAMYLCASSLVSTEGQFFGPGTRLTVL.